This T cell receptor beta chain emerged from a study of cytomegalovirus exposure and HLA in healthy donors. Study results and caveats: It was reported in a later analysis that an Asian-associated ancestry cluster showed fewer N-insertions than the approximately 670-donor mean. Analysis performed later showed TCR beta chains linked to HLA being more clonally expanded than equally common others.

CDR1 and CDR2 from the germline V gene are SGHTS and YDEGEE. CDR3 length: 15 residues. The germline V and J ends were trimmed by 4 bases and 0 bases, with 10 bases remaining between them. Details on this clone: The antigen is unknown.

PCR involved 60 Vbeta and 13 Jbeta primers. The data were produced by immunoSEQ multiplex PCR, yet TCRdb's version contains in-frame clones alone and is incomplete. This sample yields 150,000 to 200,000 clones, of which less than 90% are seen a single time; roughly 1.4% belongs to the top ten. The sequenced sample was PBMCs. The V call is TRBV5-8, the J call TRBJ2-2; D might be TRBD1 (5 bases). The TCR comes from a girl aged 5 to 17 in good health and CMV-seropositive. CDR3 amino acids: CASSRTGANTGELFF. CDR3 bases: TGTGCCAGCAGCCGAACAGGCGCGAACACCGGGGAGCTGTTTTTT. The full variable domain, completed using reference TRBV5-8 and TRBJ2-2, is EAGVTQSPTHLIKTRGQQATLRCSPISGHTSVYWYQQALGLGLQFLLWYDEGEERNRGNFPPRFSGRQFPNYSSELNVNALELEDSALYLCASSRTGANTGELFFGEGSRLTVL.